These 32 T cell receptor beta chains were all obtained from the same sample, sequenced in a study of shared clonotypes between healthy human individuals. TCRdb keeps only in-frame clones here, not all; method: immunoSEQ multiplex PCR. Of a few million clones listed, about 90% are singletons. Sequencing was done on a sample of naive CD4+ T cells from PBMCs. Subset: CD45RA+ positively selected. The origin of the receptors is a man between 18 and 29 years old in good health. Some clones in this sample may be carry-over from other donors' samples.

The gene calls are TRBV29-1 and TRBJ2-5; D not certain. V was clipped by 4 bases and J by 5 bases, with 17 bases between them. This CDR3 contains 14 residues. Germline V lookup: CDR1 SQVTM, CDR2 ANQGSEA. The chain's CDR3 is CSVVVSLSGETQYF. In DNA form, the CDR3 reads TGCAGCGTTGTGGTATCCCTAAGTGGGGAGACCCAGTACTTC.

The chain links TRBV30 to TRBJ2-5, with a weak D call TRBD1 (6 bases). This CDR3 has 14 residues. Germline V lookup: CDR1 GTSNPN, CDR2 SVGIG (reference sequence). V was shortened by 1 base and J by 7 bases, with 16 bases between the two germline ends. DNA of the CDR3: TGTGCCTGGAGTGAAGGGACAAGTTTAGGGACCCAGTACTTC. Encoded protein: CAWSEGTSLGTQYF.

The chain employs TRBV11-2 and TRBJ2-3; 11 nucleotides line up with TRBD2. J lost 3 bases, V lost 5 bases, and 7 bases had no gene match. Per germline, CDR1 SGHAT and CDR2 FQNNGV. The CDR3 is made up of 16 amino acids. The CDR3 region has the DNA TGTGCCAGCAGCCAGACCCTAGCGGGAGGAACAGATACGCAGTATTTT. The encoded protein is CASSQTLAGGTDTQYF.

The rearrangement links TRBV30 to TRBJ2-2, with 10 positions matching TRBD2. V lost 3 bases, J lost 1 base, and 14 bases stayed unmatched. CDR3 length equals 19 residues. The germline CDR1 and CDR2 sequences are GTSNPN and SVGIG (reference sequence). In nucleotides, the CDR3 is TGTGCCTGGAGCGTCTTACGGCTTAGCGGGAGGTTGAACACCGGGGAGCTGTTTTTT. Translating gives CAWSVLRLSGRLNTGELFF.

The chain links TRBV5-1 to TRBJ2-7, with D maybe TRBD2 (5 bases). Trimming removed 5 bases from V and 3 bases from J, with 12 bases in between. This CDR3 is built from 13 residues. Per the germline V gene, CDR1 is SGHRS and CDR2 is YFSETQ. CDR3 coding DNA: TGCGCCAGCAGACGAAACAGCGGCTACGAGCAGTACTTC. It encodes CASRRNSGYEQYF.

CDR3 sequence (DNA): TGTGCCAGTAGTATAGATCCTGGCAGGGTCGGACAGCCCCAGCATTTT. As protein: CASSIDPGRVGQPQHF. The chain combines TRBV19 with TRBJ1-5, with D possibly being TRBD1 (5 bases). Deletions cut 0 bases from V and 7 bases from J, with 16 bases between. CDR3 length: 16 residues. Germline CDR1 reads LNHDA; CDR2 reads SQIVND (reference sequence).

In its sample, this clone was seen a few times. V and J are TRBV2 and TRBJ1-5; weak D call: TRBD1 (6 bases). CDR3 size: 13 residues. The V and J ends lost 1 base and 7 bases respectively, with 8 bases between them. The germline V gene encodes CDR1 SNHLY and CDR2 FYNNEI. In nucleotides, the CDR3 is TGTGCCAGCAGTGAAGAGACAGGCCAGCCCCAGCATTTT. It specifies CASSEETGQPQHF.

The V gene is TRBV18, the J gene TRBJ2-6; D possibly uses TRBD1 or TRBD2 (6 bases each). The CDR3 has 15 amino acids. Per the germline V gene, CDR1 is KGHSH and CDR2 is LQKENI. With 8 bases removed from V and 3 bases from J, the gap between germline ends came to 14 bases. The DNA of the CDR3 is TGTGCCAGCCGCGTGGGGGGCGTTGGGGCCAACGTCCTGACTTTC. Translated, it gives CASRVGGVGANVLTF. Supplemented by reference TRBV18 and TRBJ2-6, the full variable domain reads NAGVMQNPRHLVRRRGQEARLRCSPMKGHSHVYWYRQLPEEGLKFMVYLQKENIIDESGMPKERFSAEFPKEGPSILRIQQVVRGDSAAYFCASRVGGVGANVLTFGAGSRLTVL.

On this clone itself: Other DNA sequences in this specimen translate into the identical CDR3. The CDR3 nucleotides read TGTGCCAGCTCACCCACCGGCGTTGGAAACACCATATATTTT. Translated, it gives CASSPTGVGNTIYF. This chain connects TRBV18 to TRBJ1-3; unclear D gene. Germline V lookup: CDR1 KGHSH, CDR2 LQKENI. The CDR3 runs 14 residues. V lost 3 bases to trimming and J lost 3 bases, with 9 bases between them.

The J gene is TRBJ2-4, the V gene TRBV4-3; 7 bases map to TRBD1. This CDR3 is 15 amino acids long. Trimming cost V 3 bases and J 2 bases; bases outside gene matches: 4. Germline V lookup: CDR1 LGHNA, CDR2 YSLEER. DNA of the CDR3: TGCGCCAGCAGCCATAGGGGGCCCACCAAAAACATTCAGTACTTC. Protein product: CASSHRGPTKNIQYF.

The chain employs TRBV6-1 and TRBJ2-7; no definite D call. CDR1 MNHNS and CDR2 SASEGT come from the germline V gene. The CDR3 loop spans 15 amino acids. Trimming cost V 3 bases and J 1 base, with 13 bases left between them. As DNA, the CDR3 is TGTGCCAGCAGTGATGTCTCCCGGGTTTCCTACGAGCAGTACTTC. It is translated as CASSDVSRVSYEQYF.

With respect to this clone: Other DNA variants within this sample encode the same CDR3. CDR3 in amino acids: CASSLQGPSYEQYF. CDR3 coding DNA: TGTGCCAGCAGCTTACAGGGGCCCTCCTACGAGCAGTACTTC. This chain uses TRBV7-9 with TRBJ2-7, with a possible D match to TRBD1 (6 bases). V was cut by 2 bases and J by 0 bases, with 8 bases left in between. Germline CDR1 is SEHNR and CDR2 is FQNEAQ (reference sequence). The CDR3 length is 14 residues. Full variable domain (rest looked up from reference TRBV7-9 and TRBJ2-7): DTGVSQNPRHKITKRGQNVTFRCDPISEHNRLYWYRQTLGQGPEFLTYFQNEAQLEKSRLLSDRFSAERPKGSFSTLEIQRTEQGDSAMYLCASSLQGPSYEQYFGPGTRLTVT.

The V gene is TRBV28, the J gene TRBJ1-1; D remains ambiguous. The CDR3 has 16 amino acids. CDR1 and CDR2 from the germline V gene are MDHEN and SYDVKM. V was pared by 0 bases and J by 0 bases, with 11 bases between. DNA of the CDR3: TGTGCCAGCAGTTTATGGGAAGGCAGATTGAACACTGAAGCTTTCTTT. Translation: CASSLWEGRLNTEAFF. Looking up the rest from reference TRBV28 and TRBJ1-1 gives the full variable domain: DVKVTQSSRYLVKRTGEKVFLECVQDMDHENMFWYRQDPGLGLRLIYFSYDVKMKEKGDIPEGYSVSREKKERFSLILESASTNQTSMYLCASSLWEGRLNTEAFFGQGTRLTVV.

The chain recombines TRBV18 with TRBJ1-2; TRBD1 matches 7 bases. With V trimmed by 6 bases and J by 4 bases, 5 bases remained unmatched. The CDR3 is made up of 13 amino acids. CDR1 and CDR2 (germline): KGHSH, LQKENI. CDR3 coding DNA: TGTGCCAGCTCCGAACGACAGGGCTATGGCTACACCTTC. This codes for CASSERQGYGYTF.

The chain recombines TRBV5-4 with TRBJ2-3; D gene unclear. V was clipped by 4 bases and J by 0 bases, with 9 bases between them. CDR1 is SGHNT and CDR2 is YYREEE in the germline V gene (reference sequence). The CDR3 is made up of 14 amino acids. Written as DNA, the CDR3 is TGTGCCAGCAGCCCAACGACTAGCACAGATACGCAGTATTTT. Translating it yields CASSPTTSTDTQYF.

The gene calls are TRBV4-1 and TRBJ2-1, with TRBD2 matching over 9 bases. V dropped 4 bases and J dropped 15; count of bases not matched to a gene: 19. CDR1 is MGHRA, CDR2 YSYEKL, per germline. The length of the CDR3 is 16 residues. CDR3 loop: CASSPGMLAGIGGRFF. DNA of the CDR3: TGCGCCAGCAGCCCGGGTATGCTAGCGGGAATAGGCGGACGGTTCTTC.

This rearrangement joins TRBV6-6 to TRBJ2-3; either TRBD1 or TRBD2 may fit D (5 bases each). With 7 bases removed from V and 1 base from J, the gap between germline ends came to 9 bases. Per the germline V gene, CDR1 is MNHNY and CDR2 is SVGAGI (reference sequence). The CDR3 contains 13 residues. The CDR3 sequence: CASTLGGTDTQYF. The CDR3 bases are TGTGCCAGCACTCTGGGGGGCACAGATACGCAGTATTTT.

There are a few counts of this clone. This CDR3 is also generated by other DNA sequences in the sample. The chain joins TRBV29-1 to TRBJ1-1; no reliable D call. Trimming cost V 2 bases and J 1 base, with 5 bases left between them. The CDR3 spans 12 residues. Germline V gene lookup returns CDR1 SQVTM and CDR2 ANQGSEA. CDR3 nucleotide sequence: TGCAGCGTTGAAACAGCGAACACTGAAGCTTTCTTT. Its translation: CSVETANTEAFF.

V and J are TRBV5-1 and TRBJ2-5; TRBD2 might be the D (6 bases). The V end lost 7 bases, the J end lost 5 bases, and 18 bases lay between the germline ends. Germline V CDR1 and CDR2: SGHRS, YFSETQ. The CDR3 length is 14 residues. For the CDR3, the DNA is TGCGCCAGCGGCTCGGAGGGTGGTTTGGAGACCCAGTACTTC. Amino acids: CASGSEGGLETQYF.

This clone was seen only once. In DNA form, the CDR3 reads TGTGCCAGCAGACAAGGGGGACCGGGCACTGAAGCTTTCTTT. Translation: CASRQGGPGTEAFF. The chain uses TRBV28 and TRBJ1-1; possible D gene TRBD1, 6 bases. CDR1 and CDR2 (germline): MDHEN, SYDVKM. This CDR3 has 14 residues. Trimming took 6 bases from V and 4 from J, leaving 15 bases between them.

This chain uses TRBV19 with TRBJ2-2, with D possibly TRBD2 on 6 matching bases. V was pared by 7 bases and J by 6 bases, with 12 bases between. The CDR3 runs 13 residues. Germline V CDR1 and CDR2: LNHDA, SQIVND (reference sequence). The CDR3 protein is CASTWRRAGELFF. The DNA for the CDR3 is TGTGCCAGTACTTGGAGGAGGGCCGGGGAGCTGTTTTTT.

In the case of this clone: The sample carries other DNA sequences with the same CDR3. The rearrangement uses TRBV6-1 and TRBJ1-5; D is unclear. The CDR3 consists of 13 residues. Per germline, CDR1 MNHNS and CDR2 SASEGT. Between the trimmed V and J ends, which lost 0 bases and 7 bases, there was a span of 7 bases. This CDR3 reads CASSEAPGQPQHF. CDR3 nucleotides: TGTGCCAGCAGTGAAGCGCCGGGACAGCCCCAGCATTTT.

Details on this clone: This sample also contains other DNA sequences that code for the same CDR3. The chain combines TRBV7-3 with TRBJ1-3; D might be TRBD1 (6 bases). CDR1 SGHTA and CDR2 FQGTGA come from the germline V gene. The CDR3 is made up of 15 amino acids. The V end lost 5 bases, the J end lost 0 bases, and 11 bases lay between the germline ends. CDR3 amino acids: CASSPDRSSGNTIYF. CDR3 bases: TGTGCCAGCAGCCCTGACAGGAGCTCTGGAAACACCATATATTTT.

CDR3 bases: TGTGCCAGTAGGGACACAGGGGGAGTCCGTGAAAAACTGTTTTTT. Protein sequence: CASRDTGGVREKLFF. The gene calls are TRBV19 and TRBJ1-4; TRBD1 matches 8 bases. The CDR3 loop spans 15 amino acids. Trimming at V came to 6 bases and at J to 7 bases, leaving 10 bases not matched to a gene. Germline CDR1 reads LNHDA; CDR2 reads SQIVND (reference sequence).

The chain combines TRBV7-2 with TRBJ2-7; 8 bases align to TRBD2. This CDR3 contains 15 residues. Germline lookup yields CDR1 SGHTA and CDR2 FQGNSA. The V segment lost 0 bases and the J segment 5 bases; nucleotides outside the gene matches: 6. The CDR3 region has the DNA TGTGCCAGCAGCTTAGCGAGGCGGGAGGCGAACGAGCAGTACTTC. Its protein product is CASSLARREANEQYF.

The chain uses TRBV5-4 and TRBJ2-5; D is undetermined. This CDR3 spans 15 amino acids. V was trimmed by 3 bases and J by 1 base, leaving 13 bases between them. The germline V gene has CDR1 SGHNT and CDR2 YYREEE (reference sequence). The CDR3 coding sequence is TGTGCCAGCAGCTCACCTGGGAAAGGCCAAGAGACCCAGTACTTC. Its translation: CASSSPGKGQETQYF.

The chain couples TRBV5-6 to TRBJ2-7; D is possibly TRBD2 (5 bases). This CDR3 comprises 12 residues. V was shortened by 2 bases and J by 6 bases, with 9 bases between the two germline ends. CDR1 is SGHDT and CDR2 is YYEEEE in the germline V gene. The CDR3 DNA sequence: TGTGCCAGCAGCTTCGTCGCGGGCGAGCAGTACTTC. Amino acid sequence: CASSFVAGEQYF.

V and J are TRBV6-1 and TRBJ2-7, with D perhaps given as TRBD1 or TRBD2 (5 bases each). This CDR3 is built from 14 residues. Germline CDR1 MNHNS, CDR2 SASEGT. V shed 4 bases and J shed 2 bases, with 12 bases lying between them. The CDR3 DNA follows: TGTGCCAGCAGTGGCCGGGACCCTACCTACGAGCAGTACTTC. It is translated as CASSGRDPTYEQYF.

This clone appeared once. V and J are TRBV5-8 and TRBJ2-7; D is perhaps TRBD1 (5 bases). The CDR3 has 15 residues. The V end was cut by 4 bases, the J end by 0 bases, with 14 bases between. CDR1 is SGHTS and CDR2 is YDEGEE in the germline V gene. The CDR3 sequence is CASSASWGASYEQYF. CDR3 sequence (DNA): TGTGCCAGCAGCGCCAGCTGGGGCGCCTCCTACGAGCAGTACTTC. The full variable domain, in which reference TRBV5-8 and TRBJ2-7 provide the parts outside the CDR3, is EAGVTQSPTHLIKTRGQQATLRCSPISGHTSVYWYQQALGLGLQFLLWYDEGEERNRGNFPPRFSGRQFPNYSSELNVNALELEDSALYLCASSASWGASYEQYFGPGTRLTVT.

Notes on this clone: Other nucleotide sequences in the sample specify the same CDR3. The CDR3 DNA sequence: TGTGCCAGTAGACAGGGAGGAGGACAGCCCCAGCATTTT. Protein sequence: CASRQGGGQPQHF. The chain combines TRBV2 with TRBJ1-5, with 7 nucleotides matching TRBD1. The CDR3 is made up of 13 amino acids. The junction had 9 bases not matched to a gene; V was cut back by 9 bases and J by 7 bases. CDR1 SNHLY and CDR2 FYNNEI come from the germline V gene. Looking up the rest from reference TRBV2 and TRBJ1-5 gives the full variable domain: EPEVTQTPSHQVTQMGQEVILRCVPISNHLYFYWYRQILGQKVEFLVSFYNNEISEKSEIFDDQFSVERPDGSNFTLKIRSTKLEDSAMYFCASRQGGGQPQHFGDGTRLSIL.

As to this clone: Distinct nucleotide sequences in the sample also encode this CDR3. The chain employs TRBV18 and TRBJ2-7, with TRBD1 matching 9 bases. The CDR3 sequence is 14 residues long. Germline lookup yields CDR1 KGHSH and CDR2 LQKENI. V shed 3 bases and J 4 bases; nucleotides not matched to a gene: 4. The CDR3: CASSPVGQGYEQYF. The CDR3 region has the DNA TGTGCCAGCTCACCCGTGGGACAGGGATACGAGCAGTACTTC. The full variable domain, in which reference TRBV18 and TRBJ2-7 provide the parts outside the CDR3, is NAGVMQNPRHLVRRRGQEARLRCSPMKGHSHVYWYRQLPEEGLKFMVYLQKENIIDESGMPKERFSAEFPKEGPSILRIQQVVRGDSAAYFCASSPVGQGYEQYFGPGTRLTVT.

The chain joins TRBV9 to TRBJ2-3; D may correspond to TRBD1 or TRBD2 (5 bases each). CDR1 and CDR2 from the germline V gene are SGDLS and YYNGEE. This CDR3 spans 15 amino acids. Trimming took off 2 bases at V and 6 bases at J, with 16 bases between the two ends. The CDR3 spells CASSVLAGRSDTQYF. The CDR3 DNA reads as TGTGCCAGCAGCGTGCTAGCAGGGAGATCGGATACGCAGTATTTT.